Listed below are T cell receptor beta chains from one sample, sequenced in a study of CD8 T cells in ankylosing spondylitis. MiXCR was run by TCRdb on the 5' RACE reads, yielding one entry per CDR3 protein. Among around 160,000 distinct CDR3 sequences listed, around a tenth were seen once. Sequencing was done on a sample of blood, either unsorted or a sorted T cell fraction (not recorded which). The receptor source for this set is a male donor with ankylosing spondylitis or in good health (not recorded which). CDR3s include the opening cysteine and the closing phenylalanine or tryptophan. Fields, in order: D gene, clone size, J gene, V gene, CDR3 protein, CDR3 DNA. The D gene is left open where the match is weak. Some rows mark clone size as missing; the rest say once, few, many or name a class of expanded clone.

NA | NA | TRBJ2-1 | TRBV9 | CASNRGGDEQFF | TGTGCCAGCAACAGGGGCGGGGATGAGCAGTTCTTC
NA | few | TRBJ1-1 | TRBV13 | CASSLRVTEAFF | TGTGCCAGCAGCTTAAGGGTCACTGAAGCTTTCTTT
NA | many | TRBJ2-2 | TRBV19 | CASSPRSGTGELFF | TGTGCCAGTAGTCCCCGAAGCGGCACCGGGGAGCTGTTTTTT
NA | NA | TRBJ1-4 | TRBV30 | CAWSGIGTAGGKLFF | TGTGCCTGGAGTGGCATCGGAACGGCCGGTGGGAAACTGTTTTTT
NA | many | TRBJ2-7 | TRBV6-2/TRBV6-3 | CASSYEGEGYEQYF | TGTGCCAGCAGTTACGAAGGGGAAGGCTACGAGCAGTACTTC
NA | many | TRBJ2-2 | TRBV27 | CASSLSPNTGELFF | TGTGCCAGCAGTTTATCACCGAACACCGGGGAGCTGTTTTTT
NA | many | TRBJ2-7 | TRBV4-1 | CASSQESPGGLILSPSYEQYF | TGCGCCAGCAGCCAAGAGAGTCCCGGGGGACTTATTCTAAGCCCCTCCTACGAGCAGTACTTC
NA | many | TRBJ2-2 | TRBV29-1 | CSGQVRAGELFF | TGCAGCGGCCAGGTCCGGGCCGGGGAGCTGTTTTTT
NA | NA | TRBJ2-2 | TRBV4-3 | CASSQDLEVLGELFF | TGCGCCAGCAGCCAAGATCTGGAAGTGCTCGGGGAGCTGTTTTTT
TRBD2 | many | TRBJ2-7 | TRBV19 | CASSIGPSGSYEQYF | TGTGCCAGTAGTATTGGTCCCAGCGGGAGTTACGAGCAGTACTTC
NA | few | TRBJ2-7 | TRBV24-1 | CATSDSQWDEQYF | TGTGCCACCAGTGATTCCCAGTGGGACGAGCAGTACTTC
TRBD2 | NA | TRBJ2-1 | TRBV20-1 | CSALEGLAGTRGFGEQFF | TGCAGTGCTCTCGAGGGACTAGCGGGAACTAGGGGGTTTGGTGAGCAGTTCTTC
NA | many | TRBJ2-7 | TRBV29-1 | CSVGSGAPAYEQYF | TGCAGCGTTGGATCGGGGGCTCCCGCTTACGAGCAGTACTTC
NA | many | TRBJ1-5 | TRBV7-2 | CASSLRSDSNQPQHF | TGTGCCAGCAGCTTACGGTCCGATAGCAATCAGCCCCAGCATTTT
TRBD2 | many | TRBJ2-3 | TRBV20-1 | CSAKLAGRRLEQYF | TGCAGTGCTAAATTAGCGGGGAGGCGCCTGGAGCAGTATTTT
NA | many | TRBJ1-4 | TRBV5-5 | CASSPLGGRVEKLFF | TGTGCCAGCAGCCCCCTAGGGGGTCGGGTGGAAAAACTGTTTTTT
TRBD2 | few | TRBJ2-1 | TRBV7-9 | CASSLGSGGAYNEQFF | TGTGCCAGCAGCTTAGGAAGCGGGGGGGCCTACAATGAGCAGTTCTTC
TRBD2 | many | TRBJ2-2 | TRBV24-1 | CATSDPGLAGVITNTGELFF | TGTGCCACCAGTGACCCGGGACTAGCGGGAGTGATAACGAACACCGGGGAGCTGTTTTTT
NA | many | TRBJ1-1 | TRBV20-1 | CSARHPSGAEAFF | TGCAGTGCTAGACACCCCTCGGGAGCTGAAGCTTTCTTT
NA | many | TRBJ2-1 | TRBV20-1 | CSVRSGAGGQFF | TGCAGTGTCCGCTCCGGAGCTGGGGGGCAGTTCTTC
TRBD1 | many | TRBJ2-3 | TRBV9 | CASSTLPGQGASTDTQYF | TGTGCCAGCAGCACACTCCCGGGACAGGGGGCTAGCACAGATACGCAGTATTTT
NA | many | TRBJ2-5 | TRBV5-1 | CASSPSRETQYF | TGCGCCAGCAGCCCCTCGAGAGAGACCCAGTACTTC
NA | many | TRBJ1-5 | TRBV7-9 | CASSLDSDSNQPQHF | TGTGCCAGCAGCTTAGACAGCGATAGCAATCAGCCCCAGCATTTT
TRBD1 | few | TRBJ1-4 | TRBV27 | CASQPGGTVNEKLFF | TGTGCCAGCCAACCGGGAGGGACAGTTAATGAAAAACTGTTTTTT
NA | many | TRBJ2-7 | TRBV20-1 | CSARDGASPSGEQYF | TGCAGTGCTAGAGATGGCGCTAGCCCCTCTGGCGAGCAGTACTTC
NA | many | TRBJ2-2 | TRBV2 | CASTGTFRTGELFF | TGTGCCAGCACCGGGACTTTTCGCACCGGGGAGCTGTTTTTT
TRBD2 | few | TRBJ2-2 | TRBV12-3/TRBV12-4 | CASSLAGGERELFF | TGTGCCAGCAGTTTAGCGGGAGGGGAGCGGGAGCTGTTTTTT
TRBD1 | many | TRBJ1-1 | TRBV25-1 | CASTAGTGLTEAFF | TGTGCCAGCACCGCCGGGACAGGCCTTACTGAAGCTTTCTTT
NA | NA | TRBJ2-7 | TRBV21-1 | CASTLTGTSVSYEQYF | TGTGCCAGCACCTTGACCGGGACTAGCGTGTCCTACGAGCAGTACTTC
NA | many | TRBJ2-7 | TRBV5-1 | CASSPTVSQLYEQYF | TGCGCCAGCAGCCCGACTGTAAGCCAATTATACGAGCAGTACTTC
TRBD2 | NA | TRBJ2-3 | TRBV5-1 | CASSLEGTSGTDTQYF | TGCGCCAGCAGCTTGGAAGGGACTAGCGGAACAGATACGCAGTATTTT
NA | many | TRBJ2-7 | TRBV9 | CASSPGEGGQYF | TGTGCCAGCAGCCCAGGGGAGGGGGGGCAGTACTTC
TRBD2 | NA | TRBJ2-7 | TRBV12-3/TRBV12-4 | CASSRAGDEQYF | TGTGCCAGCAGCCGAGCGGGAGACGAGCAGTACTTC
TRBD2 | many | TRBJ2-3 | TRBV5-1 | CASTSGVRTDTQYF | TGCGCCAGTACTAGCGGGGTAAGGACAGATACGCAGTATTTT
NA | few | TRBJ2-3 | TRBV25-1 | CASSDPGRLSTDTQYF | TGTGCCAGCAGTGATCCCGGGAGACTTTCCACAGATACGCAGTATTTT
NA | NA | TRBJ2-5 | TRBV5-1 | CASSPRPREEGQETQYF | TGCGCCAGCAGCCCCCGCCCGAGGGAGGAGGGTCAAGAGACCCAGTACTTC
NA | many | TRBJ2-7 | TRBV4-1 | CASSQDSRGLGEQYF | TGCGCCAGCAGCCAAGATTCGCGGGGGCTGGGGGAGCAGTACTTC
TRBD1 | many | TRBJ1-1 | TRBV6-1 | CASKTARQGILNTEAFF | TGTGCCAGCAAAACCGCGAGACAGGGCATATTGAACACTGAAGCTTTCTTT
NA | many | TRBJ2-1 | TRBV9 | CASSPRGLQASYNEQFF | TGTGCCAGCAGTCCCCGGGGTCTCCAAGCTTCCTACAATGAGCAGTTCTTC
TRBD2 | NA | TRBJ2-3 | TRBV6-5 | CASSYNSGGPDTQYF | TGTGCCAGCAGTTACAATAGCGGGGGGCCAGATACGCAGTATTTT
NA | many | TRBJ2-5 | TRBV7-4 | CASILPTQGNPPQQETQYF | TGTGCCAGCATCCTACCGACACAGGGAAATCCCCCCCAACAAGAGACCCAGTACTTC
NA | few | TRBJ2-2 | TRBV5-6 | CASSLGTGPGELFF | TGTGCCAGCAGCTTGGGAACAGGCCCCGGGGAGCTGTTTTTT
NA | few | TRBJ2-7 | TRBV7-6 | CASSPTASEQYF | TGTGCCAGCAGCCCAACGGCGAGTGAGCAGTACTTC
TRBD1 | few | TRBJ1-2 | TRBV27 | CASSLDRGKGGYTF | TGTGCCAGCAGTTTAGACAGGGGGAAGGGTGGCTACACCTTC
TRBD2 | many | TRBJ2-1 | TRBV20-1 | CSATGTSGISYNEQFF | TGCAGTGCCACGGGGACTAGCGGGATCTCCTACAATGAGCAGTTCTTC
NA | many | TRBJ1-4 | TRBV29-1 | CSVAPGDEKLFF | TGCAGCGTTGCTCCCGGGGATGAAAAACTGTTTTTT
NA | few | TRBJ1-5 | TRBV20-1 | CSAGGVPESNQPQHF | TGCAGTGCTGGAGGGGTCCCCGAGAGCAATCAGCCCCAGCATTTT
NA | few | TRBJ1-1 | TRBV19 | CASSIKPGREAFF | TGTGCCAGTAGTATTAAGCCTGGGCGTGAAGCTTTCTTT
NA | NA | TRBJ2-3 | TRBV7-9 | CVSSTGTDTQYF | TGTGTCAGCAGCACAGGCACAGATACGCAGTATTTT
NA | few | TRBJ1-3 | TRBV7-9 | CASSLVHLGFSGNTIYF | TGTGCCAGCAGCTTAGTTCATCTGGGTTTCTCTGGAAACACCATATATTTT
TRBD1 | many | TRBJ1-3 | TRBV7-6 | CASSLKGASGNTIYF | TGTGCCAGCAGCCTCAAGGGGGCCTCTGGAAACACCATATATTTT
TRBD1 | many | TRBJ2-7 | TRBV20-1 | CSADPGQGPYEQYF | TGCAGTGCTGACCCGGGACAGGGACCCTACGAGCAGTACTTC
NA | many | TRBJ2-7 | TRBV3-1 | CASSPGRTYEQYF | TGTGCCAGCAGCCCGGGACGGACCTACGAGCAGTACTTC